The rows below give T cell receptor beta chains drawn from one sample of a study of regulatory T cells in long-lasting Graves disease. TCRdb processed the multiplex PCR reads anew with MiXCR; each CDR3 protein has one entry. The table lists 410,000 or so distinct CDR3 sequences, under 15% of them singletons. This sample also appeared in a second study, on T cells in Graves' hyperthyroidism and ophthalmopathy.

This specimen was peripheral blood mononuclear cells (PBMCs), taken at new diagnosis, from a patient treated with antithyroid drugs. The receptors stem from a woman in her twenties or thirties with Graves disease. Each CDR3 is given with its conserved first and last residue. The D gene is left open where the match is weak. Not all rows give a size; the values are once, few, many and, for expanded clones, a class.

clone size | J gene | D gene | V gene | CDR3 DNA | CDR3 protein
- | TRBJ2-2 | - | TRBV9 | TGTGCCAGCAGCGTCGGGGCCCAGGGGACCGGGGAGCTGTTTTTT | CASSVGAQGTGELFF
- | TRBJ1-1 | TRBD1 | TRBV19 | TGTGCCAGTAGTAGAGGGGGCGGATGGACTGAAGCTTTCTTT | CASSRGGGWTEAFF
many | TRBJ2-2 | TRBD2 | TRBV30 | TGTGCCTGGAGTGTAACGGGAGGGCCCGCCGGGGAGCTGTTTTTT | CAWSVTGGPAGELFF
few | TRBJ2-5 | TRBD2 | TRBV6-1 | TGTGCCGCCAAGGGCGGGAGAGGAAAGACCCAGTACTTC | CAAKGGRGKTQYF
- | TRBJ2-7 | TRBD1 | TRBV2 | TGCGCCAGCAGTCCGACAGGGGGCATACTTTCCTACGAGCAGTACTTC | CASSPTGGILSYEQYF
few | TRBJ2-7 | TRBD1 | TRBV20-1 | TGCAGTGCTAGAAGCCCCCGACAGGGGGCCCACGAGCAGTACTTC | CSARSPRQGAHEQYF
- | TRBJ2-1 | TRBD2 | TRBV5-1 | TGCACCAGCAGCTTGGCGGGAGGCTCCTACAATGAGCAGTTCTTC | CTSSLAGGSYNEQFF
few | TRBJ2-7 | - | TRBV29-1 | TGCAGCGTGCACGACTTCGACGAGCAGTACTTC | CSVHDFDEQYF
few | TRBJ2-3 | TRBD2 | TRBV10-2 | TGCGCCAGCAGTGACCGTCGGGCGGGAGAAACAGATACGCAGTATTTT | CASSDRRAGETDTQYF
many | TRBJ2-1 | - | TRBV7-9 | TGTGCCAGCAGCTTCCCCGCCAATGAGCAGTTCTTC | CASSFPANEQFF
many | TRBJ2-3 | - | TRBV3-1 | TGTGCCAGCAGCCAGGGTGAAAGTCGCACAGATACGCAGTATTTT | CASSQGESRTDTQYF